These T cell receptor beta chains were read from a single sample in a study of blood T cell repertoires in COVID-19. Clones were read by immunoSEQ multiplex PCR, and TCRdb kept only the in-frame ones, dropping some. The table has 120,000 or so clones, about 81% seen once. The sample taken for sequencing was peripheral blood. The receptors were gathered from a man aged 25-45 years with COVID-19, enrolled during active disease. Both conserved end residues are part of each CDR3. The D gene is left open where the match is weak. Clone size, where shown, is once, few, many, or a class for clones that have expanded.

D gene,J gene,clone size,V gene,CDR3 length,CDR3 DNA,CDR3 protein
-,TRBJ1-4,once,TRBV28,15,TGTGCCAGCAGGCCCGGCACAGCCTTTGAGGAAAAACTGTTTTTT,CASRPGTAFEEKLFF
TRBD2,TRBJ2-2,-,TRBV9,15,TGTGCCAGCAGCGCACTAGCGGGAGGCACCGGGGAGCTGTTTTTT,CASSALAGGTGELFF
TRBD1,TRBJ1-2,few,TRBV5-1,14,TGCGCCAGCAGCTCCGGACAGGAGAACTATGGCTACACCTTC,CASSSGQENYGYTF
TRBD1,TRBJ1-6,-,TRBV6-2/TRBV6-3,15,TGTGCCAGCAGCCCCCAGGGACAGCCTAATTCACCCCTCCACTTT,CASSPQGQPNSPLHF
-,TRBJ2-7,once,TRBV18,14,TGTGCCAGCTCCTATTCGGTAAGCGCCTACGAGCAGTACTTC,CASSYSVSAYEQYF
TRBD1,TRBJ1-4,-,TRBV25-1,15,TGTGCCAGCAGTACTAACAGGGGGAAAGATGAAAAACTGTTTTTT,CASSTNRGKDEKLFF
-,TRBJ1-1,-,TRBV12-3/TRBV12-4,13,TGTGCCAGCACCCTGACAGATAGACTTGAAGCTTTCTTT,CASTLTDRLEAFF
-,TRBJ1-4,few,TRBV3-1/TRBV3-2,12,TGTGCCAGCAGCCAAGGGGCTGAAAAACTGTTTTTT,CASSQGAEKLFF
-,TRBJ1-4,once,TRBV11-3,16,TGTGCCAGCAGCTTCAACTTTCGGGGGGCCGAAGAAAAACTGTTTTTT,CASSFNFRGAEEKLFF
TRBD1,TRBJ2-7,-,TRBV7-9,14,TGTGCCAGCAGCCCCCGTGCAGGGGGCAGCGAGCAGTACTTC,CASSPRAGGSEQYF
TRBD1,TRBJ1-4,-,TRBV27,14,TGTGCCAGCAGACTGACAGGGTCTTATGAAAAACTGTTTTTT,CASRLTGSYEKLFF
TRBD1,TRBJ1-5,-,TRBV6-5,13,TGTGCCAGCAGTCGGACAGGGTTAGAGACCCAGCATTTT,CASSRTGLETQHF
TRBD1,TRBJ1-2,-,TRBV28,13,TGTGCCAGCAGTTTAGAGACAGGGGGTGGCTACACCTTC,CASSLETGGGYTF
-,TRBJ2-3,-,TRBV21-1,16,TGTGCCAGCAGCAAAGTCCGGGGAACTAGCACAGATACGCAGTATTTT,CASSKVRGTSTDTQYF
-,TRBJ2-7,once,TRBV4-3,15,TGCGCCAGCAGCCAAGATGTGGGGGGTTACTACGAGCAGTACTTC,CASSQDVGGYYEQYF
TRBD1,TRBJ1-5,-,TRBV19,20,TGTGCCAGTAGTATAACCCTGGGACAGGGGGCCCCTTATAGCAATCAGCCCCAGCATTTT,CASSITLGQGAPYSNQPQHF
-,TRBJ2-7,-,TRBV11-2,16,TGTGCCAGCAGCTTAGACTTGGCAGGGTATTCCTACGAGCAGTACTTC,CASSLDLAGYSYEQYF
TRBD1,TRBJ1-4,-,TRBV7-9,13,TGTGCCAGCGAAGGACAGGGGGGCGAAAAACTGTTTTTT,CASEGQGGEKLFF
-,TRBJ1-2,-,TRBV6-5,15,TGTGCCAGCAGGGCTGGTTCCTCGGGGGACTATGGCTACACCTTC,CASRAGSSGDYGYTF
-,TRBJ1-2,once,TRBV15,14,TGTGCCACCAGCGGTTTTGGGGGGAACTATGGCTACACCTTC,CATSGFGGNYGYTF
-,TRBJ1-1,once,TRBV18,17,TGTGCCAGCTCACCACCTCGCAGGGGAGCGTCTAACACTGAAGCTTTCTTT,CASSPPRRGASNTEAFF
-,TRBJ1-6,-,TRBV21-1,20,TGTGCCAGCAGCAAAGAGGGGGGGCCCAGGGTCAGCTCCTATAATTCACCCCTCCACTTT,CASSKEGGPRVSSYNSPLHF
TRBD1,TRBJ1-4,-,TRBV19,15,TGTGCCAGTTGTCTGTCCGGGACAGCTAATGAAAAACTGTTTTTT,CASCLSGTANEKLFF
-,TRBJ1-2,-,TRBV30,13,TGTGCCTGGTTTTCCTATTCCGGTGAAGGCTACACCTTC,CAWFSYSGEGYTF
-,TRBJ2-1,-,TRBV12-3/TRBV12-4,11,TGTGCCAGCGGGGGACTGAATGAGCAGTTCTTC,CASGGLNEQFF
-,TRBJ2-7,-,TRBV20-1,11,TGCAGTGCCTTCCTAGCCTACGAGCAGTACTTC,CSAFLAYEQYF
-,TRBJ2-7,-,TRBV6-6,14,TGTGCCAGCAGTTTTCGGGGTTCCTCCTACGAGCAGTACTTC,CASSFRGSSYEQYF
TRBD2,TRBJ2-1,-,TRBV30,13,TGTGCCTTTGGAGCGGGGGCCTACAATGAGCAGTTCTTC,CAFGAGAYNEQFF
TRBD1,TRBJ1-2,-,TRBV30,13,TGTGCCTGGGACCTTACAGGGGCTTATGGCTACACCTTC,CAWDLTGAYGYTF
TRBD1,TRBJ1-2,few,TRBV6-5,12,TGTGCCAGCAGATTGTGGCAGGGGGACTACACCTTC,CASRLWQGDYTF
-,TRBJ2-3,once,TRBV21-1,14,TGTGCCAGCAGCGGCCGACAGGTCACAGATACGCAGTATTTT,CASSGRQVTDTQYF
TRBD1,TRBJ1-5,-,TRBV7-8,16,TGTGCCAGCAGCTTAGTCGGGACAGGGAGACGACAGCCCCAGCATTTT,CASSLVGTGRRQPQHF
-,TRBJ2-3,-,TRBV12-2,15,TGTGCAAGTCGCCCGGACAGGCAAAGCACAGATACGCAGTATTTT,CASRPDRQSTDTQYF
-,TRBJ1-2,-,TRBV28,15,TGTGCCAGCAGTTTAGGGGTGACGGGGAACTATGGCTACACCTTC,CASSLGVTGNYGYTF
TRBD1,TRBJ2-1,once,TRBV5-4,14,TGTGCCAGCAGCTTTGACAGGGTTTACAATGAGCAGTTCTTC,CASSFDRVYNEQFF
TRBD2,TRBJ2-1,-,TRBV6-5,16,TGTGCCAGCAGTTCCGTACTAGCGGGGACCTCCAATGAGCAGTTCTTC,CASSSVLAGTSNEQFF
TRBD1,TRBJ2-2,-,TRBV10-3,15,TGTGCCATCAGTGACGGGACAGGGGCCACCGGGGAGCTGTTTTTT,CAISDGTGATGELFF
TRBD1,TRBJ2-7,-,TRBV28,15,TGTGCCAGCAGTGGGGGTGGGACAGGGTCCTACGAGCAGTACTTC,CASSGGGTGSYEQYF
-,TRBJ1-1,-,TRBV11-3,14,TGTGCCAGCAGCAACGACAGGCAGAACACTGAAGCTTTCTTT,CASSNDRQNTEAFF
TRBD2,TRBJ2-7,-,TRBV27,19,TGTGCCAGCAGTTTACCCGGACTAGCGGGAGGACCGAGCTCCTACGAGCAGTACTTC,CASSLPGLAGGPSSYEQYF
-,TRBJ1-1,-,TRBV4-1,16,TGCGCCAGCAGCCAAACCCCGCCCGGGAGGAACACTGAAGCTTTCTTT,CASSQTPPGRNTEAFF
-,TRBJ2-7,-,TRBV12-3/TRBV12-4,13,TGTGCCAGCAGTTTAGGGAGGTCCTACGAGCAGTACTTC,CASSLGRSYEQYF
-,TRBJ1-1,-,TRBV6-5,16,TGTGCCAGCAGTTACTCGGCGACAGGCTCGAACACTGAAGCTTTCTTT,CASSYSATGSNTEAFF
-,TRBJ1-2,-,TRBV2,12,TGTGCCAGCACTGGGGGGGCCAGGAGCTACACCTTC,CASTGGARSYTF
-,TRBJ1-6,once,TRBV4-2,14,TGTGCCAGCAGCCTGGGACAAGACTATTCACCCCTCCACTTT,CASSLGQDYSPLHF
-,TRBJ1-6,once,TRBV7-2,14,TGTGCCAGCACCTCAGGCGTATACTCTTCACCCCTCCACTTT,CASTSGVYSSPLHF